This TCR beta chain appears in the sequencing data of a study of OX40 agonist ivuxolimab in advanced cancers. Sequencing used immunoSEQ multiplex PCR; TCRdb keeps in-frame clones, though not all of them. The sample lists some 64,000 clones, roughly four fifths occurring once. V lost 5 bases, J lost 8 bases, and 18 bases lay in between. CDR1 and CDR2 from the germline V gene are SGHTA and FQGNSA. The CDR3 covers 14 residues. Material: CD4+ or CD8+ T cells sorted from blood, obtained in a trial of the OX40 agonist ivuxolimab. The sequence came from an adult with an advanced solid tumor such as melanoma, head and neck, liver or kidney cancer. The V call is TRBV7-2, the J call TRBJ1-1; D possibly corresponds to TRBD1 (6 bases). CDR3 nucleotides: TGTGCCAGCAGCAAAAATTCACAGGGCCCAGAAGCTTTCTTT. Translation: CASSKNSQGPEAFF.